This TCR beta chain is from a study of brain T cells in children with intractable seizures. Time point given: blood from clinic visit 5 months post-surgery; TSC patient then seizure free. This CDR3 spans 13 amino acids. Trimming pared 7 bases from V and 6 bases from J, leaving 15 bases between. Sequencing was performed with immunoSEQ multiplex PCR; in TCRdb, only in-frame clones are kept and a portion is missing. The table lists under 400,000 clones, over 90% of them singletons, with roughly 5.8% in the top ten. The sequenced sample was peripheral blood, obtained about 5 months after surgery. This chain links TRBV12-3 or TRBV12-4 with TRBJ1-1; D is unresolved. The clonotype originates from a boy younger than two with tuberous sclerosis and intractable seizures. CDR3 DNA: TGTGCCAGCACCTCAAACTTCGGTGCTGAAGCTTTCTTT. It encodes CASTSNFGAEAFF.